This T cell receptor (beta chain) was sequenced during a study of OX40 agonist ivuxolimab in advanced cancers. As for the study more broadly: Ivuxolimab was an agonistic, fully human IgG2 monoclonal antibody directed against OX40 (CD134), a costimulatory receptor. Intravenous ivuxolimab was administered to patients every 2 weeks at six dose levels: 0.01, 0.1, 0.3, 1.5, 3 and 10 mg/kg. Of the roughly 51 patients in dose escalation, about 20 had hepatocellular carcinoma, roughly 15 had melanoma, 9 had renal cell carcinoma and 9 had head and neck cancer. A male proportion of under 85% and a mean age of roughly 55 years, ranging from about 20 to 85, were recorded for the dose-escalation cohort. Prior anti-PD-1, anti-PD-L1 or anti-CTLA-4 therapy was permitted, and 40% to 50% of dose-escalation patients had received checkpoint inhibitors. Three dose-escalation patients achieved partial responses, one with hepatocellular carcinoma and two with cutaneous melanoma. The point of sequencing TCRbeta in the periphery was to test whether ivuxolimab changed TCR sequence diversity and drove clonal T-cell expansion. The paper covers the monotherapy dose-escalation part of the phase I ivuxolimab trial, which included N of about 50 patients. What the study reported, not specific to this receptor: Which antigens the clonally expanded peripheral T cells were specific for was not determined. In partial responders in the 0.1-3.0 mg/kg groups, normalized peripheral clonal expansion was found to be among the lowest, especially among CD8+ T cells. At doses of 0.1 to 3.0 mg/kg, clonal expansion of both CD4+ and CD8+ blood T cells was observed from baseline to week 6. After ivuxolimab, expanded clones were on average more numerous among CD8+ T cells than among CD4+ T cells. Low levels of normalized T-cell clonal expansion were also shown by some nonresponding patients.

Concerning this clone itself: Which antigen it targets is not known. No clone much larger than this one lies a single base away; base qualities are absent.

Genomic DNA was extracted from sorted cells for sequencing of the TCRbeta CDR3 region. TCRbeta CDR3 regions were sequenced using the immunoSEQ Assay. Entries here come from immuneACCESS through TCRdb and include only in-frame sequences with V and J called. Some clones fail to appear in such tables; in the studies checked, an unresolved V gene covers under half of the shortfall, and the cause of the remainder is unknown. The sample table lists approximately 84,000 clones, 94% of them with a count of one. Clones ranked in the top ten supply 2.6% of the sample. The trial excluded patients who had a history of autoimmune disease or were on systemic immunosuppression. Peripheral blood for TCR sequencing was collected from all dose cohorts at baseline, on cycle 4 day 1, and on cycle 7 day 1. Samples came from an open-label, multicenter, first-in-human phase I dose-escalation trial of ivuxolimab. Adults with locally advanced or metastatic melanoma, renal cell, hepatocellular, or head and neck squamous cell carcinoma were enrolled in the trial. Before TCR sequencing, CD4+ T cells and CD8+ T cells from peripheral blood were sorted into separate populations.

This specimen was CD4+ or CD8+ T cells sorted from blood, taken in a trial of the OX40 agonist ivuxolimab. The clonotype was recovered from an adult with an advanced solid tumor such as melanoma, head and neck, liver or kidney cancer.

For the CDR3, the sequence is CASSQVRQGVYEQYF. The nucleotide sequence is TGCGCCAGCAGCCAAGTTAGACAGGGCGTCTACGAGCAGTACTTC. This receptor chain uses TRBV4-1 and TRBJ2-7; 7 central bases correspond to TRBD1. CDR1 and CDR2 are drawn from the germline V gene: MGHRA, YSYEKL. Trimmed from V: 1 base; trimmed from J: 3 bases; junction bases lacking a gene match: 6. The CDR3, cysteine through phenylalanine, is 15 amino acids long. The sequence is cut down to CDR3 DNA, 45 bases in frame from base 1.